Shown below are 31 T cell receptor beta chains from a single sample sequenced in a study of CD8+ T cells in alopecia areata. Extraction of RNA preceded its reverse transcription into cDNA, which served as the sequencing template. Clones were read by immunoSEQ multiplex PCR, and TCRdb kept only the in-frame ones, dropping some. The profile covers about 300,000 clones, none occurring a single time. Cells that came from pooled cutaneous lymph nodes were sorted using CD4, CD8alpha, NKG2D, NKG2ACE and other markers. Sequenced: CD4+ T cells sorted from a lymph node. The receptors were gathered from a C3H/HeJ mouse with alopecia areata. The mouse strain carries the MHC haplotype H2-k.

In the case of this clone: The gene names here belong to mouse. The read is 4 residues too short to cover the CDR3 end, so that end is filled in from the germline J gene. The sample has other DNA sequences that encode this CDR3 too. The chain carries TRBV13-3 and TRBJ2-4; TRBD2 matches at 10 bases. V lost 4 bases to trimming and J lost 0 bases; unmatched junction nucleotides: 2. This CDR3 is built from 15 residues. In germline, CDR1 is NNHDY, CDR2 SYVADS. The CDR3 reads CASSRTGGSQNTLYF. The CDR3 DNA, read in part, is TGTGCCAGCAGTCGGACTGGGGGAAGTCAAAAC.

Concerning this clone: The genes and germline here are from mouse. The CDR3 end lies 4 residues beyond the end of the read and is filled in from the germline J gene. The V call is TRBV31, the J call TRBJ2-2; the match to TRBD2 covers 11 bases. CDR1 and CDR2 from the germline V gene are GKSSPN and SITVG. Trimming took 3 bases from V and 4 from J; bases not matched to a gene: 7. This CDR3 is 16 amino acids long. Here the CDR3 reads CAWSLNWGGSTGQLYF. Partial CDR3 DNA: TGTGCCTGGAGCCTCAACTGGGGGGGCAGCACCGGG.

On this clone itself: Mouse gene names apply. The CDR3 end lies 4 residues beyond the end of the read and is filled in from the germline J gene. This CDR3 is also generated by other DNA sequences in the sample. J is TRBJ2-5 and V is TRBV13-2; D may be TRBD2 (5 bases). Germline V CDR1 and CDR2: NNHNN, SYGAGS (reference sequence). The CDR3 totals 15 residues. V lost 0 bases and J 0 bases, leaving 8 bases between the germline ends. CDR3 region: CASGDVGFNQDTQYF. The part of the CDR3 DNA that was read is TGTGCCAGCGGTGATGTGGGGTTTAACCAAGAC.

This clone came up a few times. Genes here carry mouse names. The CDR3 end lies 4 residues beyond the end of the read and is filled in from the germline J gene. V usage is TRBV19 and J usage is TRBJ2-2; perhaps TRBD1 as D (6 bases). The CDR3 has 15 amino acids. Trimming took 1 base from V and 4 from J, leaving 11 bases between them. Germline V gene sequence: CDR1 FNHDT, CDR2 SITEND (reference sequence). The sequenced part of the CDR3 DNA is TGTGCCAGCAGTATACCCAGGGGAGGCACCGGG. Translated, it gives CASSIPRGGTG. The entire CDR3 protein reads CASSIPRGGTGQLYF.

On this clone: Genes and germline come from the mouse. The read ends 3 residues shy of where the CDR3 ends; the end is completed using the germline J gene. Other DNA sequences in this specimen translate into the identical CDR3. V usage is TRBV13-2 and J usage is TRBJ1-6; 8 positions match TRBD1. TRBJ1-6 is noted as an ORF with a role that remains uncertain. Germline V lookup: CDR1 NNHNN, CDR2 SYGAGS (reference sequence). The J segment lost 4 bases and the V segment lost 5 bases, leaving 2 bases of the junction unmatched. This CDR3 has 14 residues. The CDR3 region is CASGGTGYNSPLYF. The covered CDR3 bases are TGTGCCAGCGGGGGGACAGGATATAATTCGCCC.

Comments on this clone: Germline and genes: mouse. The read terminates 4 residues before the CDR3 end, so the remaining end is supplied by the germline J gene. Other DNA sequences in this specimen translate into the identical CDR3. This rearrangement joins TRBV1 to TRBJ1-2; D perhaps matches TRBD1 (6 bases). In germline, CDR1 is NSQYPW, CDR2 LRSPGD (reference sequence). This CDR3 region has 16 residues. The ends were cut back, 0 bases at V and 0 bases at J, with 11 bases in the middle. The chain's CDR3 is CTCSADRGQANSDYTF. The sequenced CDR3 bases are TGCACCTGCAGTGCAGATCGGGGACAAGCAAACTCC. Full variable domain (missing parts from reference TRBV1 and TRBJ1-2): VTLLEQNPRWRLVPRGQAVNLRCILKNSQYPWMSWYQQDLQKQLQWLFTLRSPGDKEVKSLPGADYLATRVTDTELRLQVANMSQGRTLYCTCSADRGQANSDYTFGSGTRLLVI.

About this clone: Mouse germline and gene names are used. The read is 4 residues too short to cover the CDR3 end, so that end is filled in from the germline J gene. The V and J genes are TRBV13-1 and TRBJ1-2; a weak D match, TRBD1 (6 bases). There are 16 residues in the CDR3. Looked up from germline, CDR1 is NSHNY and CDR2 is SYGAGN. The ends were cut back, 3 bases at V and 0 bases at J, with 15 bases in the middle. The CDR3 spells CASSGGTGPSNSDYTF. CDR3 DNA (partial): TGTGCCAGCAGTGGGGGTACAGGGCCTTCAAACTCC.

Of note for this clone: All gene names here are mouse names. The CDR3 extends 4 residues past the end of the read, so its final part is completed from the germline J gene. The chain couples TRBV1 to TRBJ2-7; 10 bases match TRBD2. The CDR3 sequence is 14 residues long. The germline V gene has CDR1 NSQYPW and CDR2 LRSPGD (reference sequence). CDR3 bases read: TGCACCTGCACCCAAGACTGGGGGGAATAT. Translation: CTCTQDWGEY. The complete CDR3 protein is CTCTQDWGEYEQYF.

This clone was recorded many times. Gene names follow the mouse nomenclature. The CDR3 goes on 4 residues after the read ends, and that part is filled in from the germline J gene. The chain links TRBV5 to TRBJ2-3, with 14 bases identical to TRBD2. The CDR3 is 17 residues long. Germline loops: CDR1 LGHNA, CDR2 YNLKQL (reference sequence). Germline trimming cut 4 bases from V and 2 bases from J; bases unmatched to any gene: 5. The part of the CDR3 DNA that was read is TGTGCCAGCAGCCGGAGGGACTGGGGGGGCGCTGCAGAA. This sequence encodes CASSRRDWGGAAE. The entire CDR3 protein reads CASSRRDWGGAAETLYF.

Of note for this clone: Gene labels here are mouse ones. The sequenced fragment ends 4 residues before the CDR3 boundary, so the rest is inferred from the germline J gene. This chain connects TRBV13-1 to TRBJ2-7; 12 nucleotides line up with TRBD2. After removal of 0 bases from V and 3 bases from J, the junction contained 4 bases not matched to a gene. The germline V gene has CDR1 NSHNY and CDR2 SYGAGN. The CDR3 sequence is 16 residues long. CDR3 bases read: TGTGCCAGCAGTGATGTATCGGGACTGGGGGGCTAT. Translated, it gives CASSDVSGLGGY. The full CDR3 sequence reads CASSDVSGLGGYEQYF.

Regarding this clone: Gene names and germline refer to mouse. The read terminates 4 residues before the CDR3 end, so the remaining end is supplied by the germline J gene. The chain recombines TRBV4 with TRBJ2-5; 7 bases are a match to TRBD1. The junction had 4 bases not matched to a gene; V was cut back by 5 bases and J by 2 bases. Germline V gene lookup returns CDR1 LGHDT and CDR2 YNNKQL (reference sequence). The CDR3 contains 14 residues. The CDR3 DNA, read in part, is TGTGCCAGCAGCAACAGGGGAGGCCAAGAC. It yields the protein CASSNRGGQD. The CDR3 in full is CASSNRGGQDTQYF.

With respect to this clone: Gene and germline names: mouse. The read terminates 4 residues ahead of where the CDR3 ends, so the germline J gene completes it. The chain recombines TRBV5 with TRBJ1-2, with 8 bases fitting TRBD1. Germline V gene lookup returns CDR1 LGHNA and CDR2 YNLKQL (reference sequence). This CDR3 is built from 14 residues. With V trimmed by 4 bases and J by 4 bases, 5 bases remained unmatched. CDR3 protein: CASSPTGVGSDYTF. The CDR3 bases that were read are TGTGCCAGCAGCCCGACAGGGGTGGGCTCC.

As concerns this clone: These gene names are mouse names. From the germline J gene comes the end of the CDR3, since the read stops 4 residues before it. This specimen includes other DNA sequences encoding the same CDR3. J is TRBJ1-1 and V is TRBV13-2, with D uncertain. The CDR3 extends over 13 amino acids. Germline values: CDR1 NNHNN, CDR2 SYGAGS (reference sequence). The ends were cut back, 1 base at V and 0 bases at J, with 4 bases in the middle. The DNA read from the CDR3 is TGTGCCAGCGGTGATCCTGCAAACACA. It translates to CASGDPANT. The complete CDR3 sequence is CASGDPANTEVFF.

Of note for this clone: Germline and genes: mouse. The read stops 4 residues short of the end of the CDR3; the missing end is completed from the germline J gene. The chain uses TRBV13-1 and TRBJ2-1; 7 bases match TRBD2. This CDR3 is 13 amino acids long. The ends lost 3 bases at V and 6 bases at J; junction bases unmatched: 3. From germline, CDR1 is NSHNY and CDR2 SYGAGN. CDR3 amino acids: CASSGGTVAEQFF. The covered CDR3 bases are TGTGCCAGCAGTGGGGGGACTGTTGCT.

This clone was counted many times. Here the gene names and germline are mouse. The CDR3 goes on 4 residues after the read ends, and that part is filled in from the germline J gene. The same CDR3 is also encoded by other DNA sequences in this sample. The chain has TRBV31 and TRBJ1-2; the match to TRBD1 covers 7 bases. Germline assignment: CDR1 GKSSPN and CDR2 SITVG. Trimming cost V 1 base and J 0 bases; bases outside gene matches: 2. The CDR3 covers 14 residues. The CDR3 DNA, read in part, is TGTGCCTGGAGTCGGGGACAGTCAAACTCC. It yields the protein CAWSRGQSNS. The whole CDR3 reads CAWSRGQSNSDYTF.

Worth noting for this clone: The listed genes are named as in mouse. The CDR3 is CASGDSGLGFYAEQFF. The sequenced part of the CDR3 DNA is TGTGCCAGCGGTGATTCGGGACTGGGGTTCTATGCT. The chain has TRBV13-2 and TRBJ2-1, with 10 bases that match TRBD2. Read coverage stops 4 residues before the CDR3 terminus; the germline J gene supplies the remainder. The CDR3 consists of 16 residues. Germline V lookup: CDR1 NNHNN, CDR2 SYGAGS (reference sequence). The junction had 4 bases not matched to a gene; V was cut back by 1 base and J by 3 bases.

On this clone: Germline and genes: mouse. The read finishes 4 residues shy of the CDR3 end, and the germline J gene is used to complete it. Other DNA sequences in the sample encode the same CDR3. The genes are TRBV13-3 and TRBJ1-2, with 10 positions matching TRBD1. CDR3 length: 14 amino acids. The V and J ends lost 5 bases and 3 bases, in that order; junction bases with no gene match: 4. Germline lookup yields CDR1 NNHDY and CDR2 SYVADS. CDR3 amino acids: CASSGDRGDSDYTF. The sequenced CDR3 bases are TGTGCCAGCAGCGGGGACAGGGGAGACTCC.

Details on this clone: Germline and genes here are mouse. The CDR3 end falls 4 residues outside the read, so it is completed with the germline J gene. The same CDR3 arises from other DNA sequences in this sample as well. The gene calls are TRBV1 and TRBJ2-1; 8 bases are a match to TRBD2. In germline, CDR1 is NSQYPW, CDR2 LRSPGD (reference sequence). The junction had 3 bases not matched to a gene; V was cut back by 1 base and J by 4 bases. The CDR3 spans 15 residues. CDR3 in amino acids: CTCSAVPGGYAEQFF. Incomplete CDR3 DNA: TGCACCTGCAGTGCAGTTCCTGGGGGGTATGCT.

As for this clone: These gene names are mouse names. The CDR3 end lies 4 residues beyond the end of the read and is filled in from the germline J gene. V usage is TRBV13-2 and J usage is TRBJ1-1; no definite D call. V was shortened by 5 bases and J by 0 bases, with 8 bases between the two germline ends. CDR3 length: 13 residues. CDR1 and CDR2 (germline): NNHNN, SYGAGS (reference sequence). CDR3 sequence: CASGRQSNTEVFF. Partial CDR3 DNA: TGTGCCAGCGGCCGACAATCAAACACA.

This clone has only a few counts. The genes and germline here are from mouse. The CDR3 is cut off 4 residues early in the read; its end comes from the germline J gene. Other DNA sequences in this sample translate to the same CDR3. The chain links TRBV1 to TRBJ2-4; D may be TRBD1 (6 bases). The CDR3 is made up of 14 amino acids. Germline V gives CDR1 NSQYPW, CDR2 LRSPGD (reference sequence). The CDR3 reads CTCSADRGGNTLYF. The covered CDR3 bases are TGCACCTGCAGTGCAGACAGGGGAGGAAAC.

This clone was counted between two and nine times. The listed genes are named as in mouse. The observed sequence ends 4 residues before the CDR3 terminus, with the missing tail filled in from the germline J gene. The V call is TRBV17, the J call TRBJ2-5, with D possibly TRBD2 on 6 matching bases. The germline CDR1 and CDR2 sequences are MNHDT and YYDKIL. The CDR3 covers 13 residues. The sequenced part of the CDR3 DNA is TGTGCTAGCAGTAACCGGGGGGTAGAC. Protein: CASSNRGVD. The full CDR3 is CASSNRGVDTQYF.

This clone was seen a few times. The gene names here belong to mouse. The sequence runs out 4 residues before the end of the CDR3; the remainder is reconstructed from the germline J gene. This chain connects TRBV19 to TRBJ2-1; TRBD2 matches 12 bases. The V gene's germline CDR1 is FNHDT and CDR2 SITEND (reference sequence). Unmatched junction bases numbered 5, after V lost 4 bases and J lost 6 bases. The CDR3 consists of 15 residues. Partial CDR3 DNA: TGTGCCAGCAGTCCCCGGGACTGGGGGGTTGCT. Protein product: CASSPRDWGVA. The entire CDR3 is CASSPRDWGVAEQFF.

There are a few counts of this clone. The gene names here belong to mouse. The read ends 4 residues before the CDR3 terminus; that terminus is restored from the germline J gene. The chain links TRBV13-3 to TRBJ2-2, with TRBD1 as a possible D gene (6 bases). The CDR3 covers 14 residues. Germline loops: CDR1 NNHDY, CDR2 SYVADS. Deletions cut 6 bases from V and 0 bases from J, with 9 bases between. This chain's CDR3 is CASKTGPNTGQLYF. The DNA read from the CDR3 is TGTGCCAGCAAGACAGGCCCAAACACCGGG.

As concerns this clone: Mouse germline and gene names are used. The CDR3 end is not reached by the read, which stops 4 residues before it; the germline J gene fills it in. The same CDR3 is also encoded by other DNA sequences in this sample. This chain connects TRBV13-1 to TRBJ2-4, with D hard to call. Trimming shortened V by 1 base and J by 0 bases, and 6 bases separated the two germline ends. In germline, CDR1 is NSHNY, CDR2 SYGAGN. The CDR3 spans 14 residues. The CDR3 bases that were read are TGTGCCAGCAGTGATAAGGGTAGTCAAAAC. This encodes CASSDKGSQN. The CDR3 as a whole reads CASSDKGSQNTLYF.

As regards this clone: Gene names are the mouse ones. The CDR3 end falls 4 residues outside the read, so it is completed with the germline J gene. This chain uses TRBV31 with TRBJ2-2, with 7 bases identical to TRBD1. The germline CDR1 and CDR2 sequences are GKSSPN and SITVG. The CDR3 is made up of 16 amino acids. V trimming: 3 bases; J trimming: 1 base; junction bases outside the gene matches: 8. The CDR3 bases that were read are TGTGCCTGGAGCCGGGACAGAGAAAAAAACACCGGG. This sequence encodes CAWSRDREKNTG. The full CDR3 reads CAWSRDREKNTGQLYF.

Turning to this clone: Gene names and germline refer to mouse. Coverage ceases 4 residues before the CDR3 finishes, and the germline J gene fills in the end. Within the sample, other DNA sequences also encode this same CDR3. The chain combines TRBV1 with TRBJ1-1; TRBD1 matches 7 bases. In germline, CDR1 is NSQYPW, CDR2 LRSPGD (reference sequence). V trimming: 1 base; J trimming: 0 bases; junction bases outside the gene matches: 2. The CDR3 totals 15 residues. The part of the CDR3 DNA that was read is TGCACCTGCAGTGCAGGAGGGACAGCAAACACA. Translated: CTCSAGGTANT. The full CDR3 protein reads CTCSAGGTANTEVFF.

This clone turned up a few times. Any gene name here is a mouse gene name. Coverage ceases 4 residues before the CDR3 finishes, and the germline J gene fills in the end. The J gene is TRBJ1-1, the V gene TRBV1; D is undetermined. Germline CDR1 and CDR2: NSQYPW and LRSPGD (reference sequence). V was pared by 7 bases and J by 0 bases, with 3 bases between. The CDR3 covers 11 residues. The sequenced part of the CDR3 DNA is TGCACCTGCAAGGCAAACACA. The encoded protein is CTCKANT. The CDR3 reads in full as CTCKANTEVFF.

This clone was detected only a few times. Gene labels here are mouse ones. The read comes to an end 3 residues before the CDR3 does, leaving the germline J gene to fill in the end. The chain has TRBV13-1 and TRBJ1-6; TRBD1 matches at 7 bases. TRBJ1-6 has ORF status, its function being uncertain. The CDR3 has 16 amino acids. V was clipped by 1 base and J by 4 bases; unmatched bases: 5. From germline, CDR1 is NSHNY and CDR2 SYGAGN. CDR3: CASSDKGTAYNSPLYF. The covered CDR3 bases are TGTGCCAGCAGTGATAAGGGGACAGCTTATAATTCGCCC.

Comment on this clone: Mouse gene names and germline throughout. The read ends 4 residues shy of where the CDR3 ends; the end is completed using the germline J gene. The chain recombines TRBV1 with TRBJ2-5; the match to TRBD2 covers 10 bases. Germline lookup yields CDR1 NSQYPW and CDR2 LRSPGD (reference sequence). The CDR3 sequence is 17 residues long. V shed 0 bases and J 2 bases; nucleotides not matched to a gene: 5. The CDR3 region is CTCSADLWGGTQDTQYF. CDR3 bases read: TGCACCTGCAGTGCAGATCTCTGGGGGGGCACCCAAGAC.

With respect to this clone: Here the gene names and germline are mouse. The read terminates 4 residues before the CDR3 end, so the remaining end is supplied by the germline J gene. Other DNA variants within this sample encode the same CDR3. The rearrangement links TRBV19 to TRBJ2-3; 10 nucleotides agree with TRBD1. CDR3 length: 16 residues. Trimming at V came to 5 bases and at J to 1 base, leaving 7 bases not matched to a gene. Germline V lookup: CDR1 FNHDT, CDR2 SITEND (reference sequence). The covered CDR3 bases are TGTGCCAGCAGGCCAGACAGGGGGCGAGGTGCAGAA. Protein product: CASRPDRGRGAE. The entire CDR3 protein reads CASRPDRGRGAETLYF.

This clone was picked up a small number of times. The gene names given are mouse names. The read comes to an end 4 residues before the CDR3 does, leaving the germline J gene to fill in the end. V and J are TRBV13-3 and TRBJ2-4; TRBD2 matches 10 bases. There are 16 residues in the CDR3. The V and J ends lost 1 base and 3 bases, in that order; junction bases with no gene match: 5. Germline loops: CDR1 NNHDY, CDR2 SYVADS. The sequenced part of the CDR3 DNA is TGTGCCAGCAGTGATAGTCTGGGGGGGCGCCAAAAC. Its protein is CASSDSLGGRQN. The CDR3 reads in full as CASSDSLGGRQNTLYF. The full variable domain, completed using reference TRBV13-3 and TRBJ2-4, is EAAVTQSPRSKVAVTGGKVTLSCHQTNNHDYMYWYRQDTGHGLRLIHYSYVADSTEKGDIPDGYKASRPSQENFSLILELASLSQTAVYFCASSDSLGGRQNTLYFGAGTRLSVL.